This TCR beta chain was found in a study of T-cell reconstitution after alpha-beta-depleted transplantation in children. General study findings and limits: When one year had passed after transplant, most T-cell counts and diversity came from newly produced T cells.

This clonotype was counted ten times or more. What it binds is not known. Library preparation (for TCRbeta) was performed with unique molecular identifiers. TCRdb reprocessed the PCR reads via MiXCR and lists one record per CDR3 protein. The sample yields 280,000 or so distinct CDR3 sequences, approximately 10% seen once. This CDR3 has 16 residues. From germline, CDR1 is DFQATT and CDR2 SNEGSKA (reference sequence). V dropped 2 bases and J dropped 4; count of bases not matched to a gene: 11. The clonotype comes from a male patient aged 2-9 years who had a stem cell transplant for chronic granulomatous disease, so the T cells may come from the graft donor. The source was peripheral blood, collected 180 days after TCRalphabeta/CD19-depleted stem cell transplant. This chain uses TRBV20-1 with TRBJ2-7; 10 nucleotides align to TRBD2. For the CDR3, the DNA is TGCAGTGCTAGACCTCCCAGACTAGCGGGTACTTACGAGCAGTACTTC. Translated: CSARPPRLAGTYEQYF.